These T cell receptor beta chains were read from a single sample in a study of T cell changes during pregnancy in multiple sclerosis. The table came from immunoSEQ multiplex PCR; TCRdb's copy has only in-frame clones and leaves some out. The table includes roughly 110,000 clones, 92% detected once. The specimen was peripheral blood, collected after pregnancy. These TCRs come from a female donor with multiple sclerosis, enrolled in a pregnancy study. Both conserved end residues are part of each CDR3. The D gene is left open where the match is weak. Clone size appears in some rows only: once, few, many, or a class for an expanded clone.

J: TRBJ1-5; size: -; D: TRBD1; V: TRBV7-8; DNA: TGTGCCAGCAGCCGGGGGACAGGGGTTTATAGCAATCAGCCCCAGCATTTT; CDR3: CASSRGTGVYSNQPQHF
J: TRBJ2-3; size: -; D: -; V: TRBV7-3; DNA: TGTGCCAGCAGCTCAGAGGGGGGGCTGGCGGGAGATACGCAGTATTTT; CDR3: CASSSEGGLAGDTQYF
J: TRBJ2-5; size: -; D: -; V: TRBV6-1; DNA: TGTGCCAGCAGTGAACTTTGGGGGGTCCAAGAGACCCAGTACTTC; CDR3: CASSELWGVQETQYF
J: TRBJ2-7; size: -; D: TRBD1; V: TRBV29-1; DNA: TGCAGCGTTGAAGGGGGGACAGGGACCTACGAGCAGTACTTC; CDR3: CSVEGGTGTYEQYF
J: TRBJ2-7; size: -; D: TRBD2; V: TRBV7-8; DNA: TGTGCCAGCAGCCCCGCACTAGCGGGGGTATTCGAGCAGTACTTC; CDR3: CASSPALAGVFEQYF
J: TRBJ2-1; size: -; D: -; V: TRBV5-1; DNA: TGCGCCAGCAGCTGGACGTTGACTAGTTCCAATGAGCAGTTCTTC; CDR3: CASSWTLTSSNEQFF
J: TRBJ1-4; size: -; D: -; V: TRBV4-1; DNA: TGCGCCAGCAGCCAAGTAACTACGGGTGGGGAAAAACTGTTTTTT; CDR3: CASSQVTTGGEKLFF
J: TRBJ2-1; size: -; D: TRBD2; V: TRBV5-4; DNA: TGTGCCAGCAGCTTGCCCGGGACTAGCCTCTACAATGAGCAGTTCTTC; CDR3: CASSLPGTSLYNEQFF
J: TRBJ2-1; size: -; D: TRBD1; V: TRBV7-9; DNA: TGTGCCAGCAGGGGGACAGGTTCCGGTGAGCAGTTCTTC; CDR3: CASRGTGSGEQFF
J: TRBJ1-6; size: -; D: -; V: TRBV2; DNA: TGTGCCAGCAGGGGCAGCACCGATAATTCACCCCTCCACTTT; CDR3: CASRGSTDNSPLHF
J: TRBJ2-1; size: -; D: TRBD2; V: TRBV9; DNA: TGTGCCAGCAGCGGCCAGGGAGGGACTAGTTACGGTGAGCAGTTCTTC; CDR3: CASSGQGGTSYGEQFF
J: TRBJ2-1; size: -; D: -; V: TRBV7-8; DNA: TGTGCCAGCGGAAAAGCGAACAATGAGCAGTTCTTC; CDR3: CASGKANNEQFF
J: TRBJ2-1; size: -; D: TRBD1; V: TRBV28; DNA: TGTGCCAGCAGGAGGACAGGGGAGAATGAGCAGTTCTTC; CDR3: CASRRTGENEQFF
J: TRBJ2-7; size: -; D: -; V: TRBV11-2; DNA: TGTGCCAGCAGCTTCGTTAGCCACGAGCAGTACTTC; CDR3: CASSFVSHEQYF
J: TRBJ2-2; size: -; D: -; V: TRBV7-9; DNA: TGTGCCAGCAGCTTACCTACCGGGGAGCTGTTTTTT; CDR3: CASSLPTGELFF
J: TRBJ1-5; size: -; D: -; V: TRBV4-1; DNA: TGCGCCAGCAGCCAACCAGACAGTGGGTGGTACCAGCCCCAGCATTTT; CDR3: CASSQPDSGWYQPQHF
J: TRBJ2-5; size: once; D: -; V: TRBV11-2; DNA: TGTGCCAGCAGTGGGGCCATGGAGACCCAGTACTTC; CDR3: CASSGAMETQYF
J: TRBJ2-7; size: -; D: -; V: TRBV9; DNA: TGTGCCAGCAGCGTAGATCCTCGGCGGGACCCAAGGGAGCAGTACTTC; CDR3: CASSVDPRRDPREQYF
J: TRBJ2-7; size: -; D: -; V: TRBV9; DNA: TGTGCCAGCAGCGTAGCTCCGACTAGTAGCGACGAGCAGTACTTC; CDR3: CASSVAPTSSDEQYF
J: TRBJ1-5; size: few; D: TRBD1; V: TRBV2; DNA: TGTGCCAGCACGACCCGGACAGGGTCACAGCCCCAGCATTTT; CDR3: CASTTRTGSQPQHF
J: TRBJ1-3; size: -; D: TRBD1; V: TRBV27; DNA: TGTGCCAGCACTTCGAACAGGGGCCTTGGAAACACCATATATTTT; CDR3: CASTSNRGLGNTIYF
J: TRBJ2-7; size: -; D: -; V: TRBV18; DNA: TGTGCCAGCTCCCGTAGTGCGGGGCTCAGCTCCTACGAGCAGTACTTC; CDR3: CASSRSAGLSSYEQYF
J: TRBJ2-3; size: -; D: TRBD2; V: TRBV27; DNA: TGTGCCAGCAGTTTAGGCGGGAGACAGAAAGATACGCAGTATTTT; CDR3: CASSLGGRQKDTQYF
J: TRBJ1-5; size: -; D: -; V: TRBV9; DNA: TGTGCCAGCAGCGTATCAATAGAGGAGGATCAGCCCCAGCATTTT; CDR3: CASSVSIEEDQPQHF
J: TRBJ1-2; size: -; D: TRBD1; V: TRBV7-2; DNA: TGTGCCAGCAGCTTACTACAGGGGCTCTATGGCTACACCTTC; CDR3: CASSLLQGLYGYTF
J: TRBJ2-3; size: -; D: TRBD2; V: TRBV9; DNA: TGTGCCAGCAGCGTAGACCCCGAGGGACTAGCGCTGAGAGATACGCAGTATTTT; CDR3: CASSVDPEGLALRDTQYF
J: TRBJ2-2; size: -; D: TRBD2; V: TRBV4-1; DNA: TGCGCCAGCCTGCCTCGCGGGGGGGCAGTTGGGGAGCTGTTTTTT; CDR3: CASLPRGGAVGELFF
J: TRBJ2-5; size: once; D: -; V: TRBV2; DNA: TGTGCCAGCAGTGAGCAGGGCCCCACGAGGACCCAGTACTTC; CDR3: CASSEQGPTRTQYF
J: TRBJ2-3; size: -; D: TRBD2; V: TRBV10-1; DNA: TGCGCCAGCAGTGAAGGACTAGCGGGGGGAAATACGCAGTATTTT; CDR3: CASSEGLAGGNTQYF
J: TRBJ2-5; size: -; D: TRBD1; V: TRBV7-9; DNA: TGTGCCAGCAGCTTCGGGACAGGGAAGCAAGAGACCCAGTACTTC; CDR3: CASSFGTGKQETQYF
J: TRBJ2-3; size: -; D: TRBD2; V: TRBV7-8; DNA: TGTGCCAGCAGCCGGGGGGGGGCGGGTACGCAGTATTTT; CDR3: CASSRGGAGTQYF
J: TRBJ2-1; size: -; D: -; V: TRBV15; DNA: TGTGCCACCAGCAGAGATCGTGGGAGTGACAATGAGCAGTTCTTC; CDR3: CATSRDRGSDNEQFF
J: TRBJ2-1; size: -; D: TRBD2; V: TRBV6-1; DNA: TGTGCCAGCAGTGAAGCGCTTCTGGGGGGGAACACCTACAATGAGCAGTTCTTC; CDR3: CASSEALLGGNTYNEQFF